The TCR beta chain described here comes from a study of tumor and adjacent non-tumor tissue in lung cancer. Looking at the study overall: Stage I to III disease affected 10 men and roughly 5 women aged about 30 to 85.

This clonotype was seen repeatedly, ten times or more. The antigen remains unidentified. The library came from three nested PCR rounds adapted from ARM-PCR protocols. A single record per CDR3 protein comes from TCRdb applying MiXCR to the multiplex PCR reads. This repertoire shows 220,000 or so distinct CDR3 sequences, 71% found once; its top ten account for approximately 25%. RNA was extracted from bulk tissue without any cell sorting. The study, taken as a whole, reports: Significantly higher TCR diversity was found in tumor than normal lung.

What was sequenced was lung tumor tissue. This receptor was identified in a man aged 55 to 70 with non-small cell lung cancer.

CDR3 DNA sequence: TGTGCCACAGCGGACGTAGCCTACGAGCAGTACTTC. Encoded protein: CATADVAYEQYF. The V call is TRBV24-1, the J call TRBJ2-7; possibly TRBD2 for D (5 bases). The CDR3 has 12 residues. The germline V and J ends were trimmed by 10 bases and 2 bases, with 11 bases remaining between them. Germline V gene data show CDR1 as KGHDR and CDR2 as SFDVKD.